The clone carrying this T cell receptor beta chain has a count of ten or more. For the second PCR, which ran for about 6 to 11 cycles, a sample-barcoded 5' primer and a J-beta primer mix were used. TCRdb re-called the 5' RACE reads with MiXCR, one entry per CDR3 protein. The sample carries 500,000 to 700,000 distinct CDR3 sequences, about 30% recorded once. These data come from a study of blood T cells in healthy people across ages. The length of the CDR3 is 13 residues. The ends lost 5 bases at V and 8 bases at J; junction bases unmatched: 6. The germline gives CDR1 SGHVS, CDR2 FQNEAQ. The V and J genes are TRBV7-8 and TRBJ2-1; 7 bases align to TRBD2. This sequence was found in an elderly woman in good health. Material for sequencing was blood. CDR3 loop: CASSTGLTDEQFF. The DNA of the CDR3 is TGTGCCAGCAGCACGGGACTAACTGATGAGCAGTTCTTC.